The 11 T cell receptor beta chains in this list originate from one sample, sequenced in a study of tumor-infiltrating lymphocytes in primary liver carcinoma. Synthesis of TCR beta cDNA was carried out from around 540 ng total RNA with a constant-region primer. Libraries covering TCR beta were generated through three nested multiplex PCR rounds (using a slightly modified ARM-PCR). Researchers ran the first two PCR rounds for about 11 cycles each with TRBV1-TRBV30 forward primers and a C-beta reverse primer. TCRdb reprocessed the multiplex PCR reads with MiXCR, giving one entry per CDR3 protein. The profile shows 20,000 to 30,000 distinct CDR3 sequences, approximately 80% of them singletons. Each 20-30 mg portion of unsorted bulk tissue served as the source for co-extraction of RNA and DNA. Material for sequencing was liver tumor tissue from sampling region 5. Subset given: tumor region T5, tumor centre. These TCRs come from a woman aged 25 to 45 with primary liver carcinoma and hepatitis B virus infection.

This clonotype was detected only a few times. A read error may produce the germline difference seen at one junction end. V usage is TRBV5-5 and J usage is TRBJ2-7; D might be TRBD2 (5 bases). This CDR3 has 14 residues. CDR1 and CDR2 from the germline V gene are SGHKS and YYEKEE (reference sequence). CDR3 in DNA: TGTGCCTGCAGTTTCGAACAGACTATCTACGAGCAATACTTC. This gives the protein CACSFEQTIYEQYF.

This chain uses TRBV11-2 with TRBJ2-5, with D possibly matching TRBD1 (5 bases). The CDR3 runs to 14 residues. V gave up 0 bases and J gave up 6 bases, with 11 bases separating them. Germline V gene data show CDR1 as SGHAT and CDR2 as FQNNGV. The CDR3 reads CASSLDHRGKTQYF. The CDR3 DNA reads TGTGCCAGCAGCTTAGATCATAGGGGAAAGACCCAGTACTTC.

Details on this clonotype: The junction does not match germline at one end; this may be a read error. V usage is TRBV6-5 and J usage is TRBJ2-6, with D perhaps TRBD1 or TRBD2 (6 bases each). The length of the CDR3 is 16 residues. Looked up from germline, CDR1 is MNHEY and CDR2 is SVGAGI. The CDR3 bases are TGTGCCAGCAGTTACTCTGGGGGGCCTGGGGCCAACATCATGACCTTC. Protein: CASSYSGGPGANIMTF.

Of note for this clonotype: As the CDR3 is not closed by the conserved phenylalanine or tryptophan, this likely results from a read error. V and J are TRBV5-6 and TRBJ2-3, with a tentative D call TRBD1 (6 bases). CDR1 SGHDT and CDR2 YYEEEE come from the germline V gene. Trimming pared 3 bases from V and 0 bases from J, leaving 14 bases between. The CDR3 loop spans 16 amino acids. For the CDR3, the DNA is TGTGCCAGCAGCTGGACCGGGACAATCAGCACAGATACGCAGTATTGT. Amino acids: CASSWTGTISTDTQYC.

In the case of this clonotype: A junction end diverges from the germline sequence, so it may reflect a read error. This chain joins TRBV30 and TRBJ1-2; perhaps TRBD1 as D (5 bases). This CDR3 comprises 13 residues. Germline-derived CDR1 and CDR2 are GTSNPN and SVGIG (reference sequence). In DNA, the CDR3 is TGTCCCTGGATGCAGGGTTTACAGTATGGCTACACCTTC. The encoded protein is CPWMQGLQYGYTF.

Worth noting for this clonotype: The junction departs from germline at one end; a sequencing error may be responsible. CDR3 coding DNA: TGCAACGTCGAGGACTGGCTGAATGAGCAGCTCTTC. Its protein is CNVEDWLNEQLF. The chain combines TRBV29-1 with TRBJ2-1; TRBD2 is a possible D gene (5 bases). Germline values: CDR1 SQVTM, CDR2 ANQGSEA. This CDR3 region has 12 residues.

A word on this clonotype: Mismatch with germline at one junction end may stem from a read error. CDR3 DNA: TGTGCTAGTAGTAACGGCCGACGGAATGAGCAGTCCTTC. Encoded protein: CASSNGRRNEQSF. The J gene is TRBJ2-1, the V gene TRBV19, with no clear D. Germline V lookup: CDR1 LNHDA, CDR2 SQIVND (reference sequence). This CDR3 is built from 13 residues.

In the case of this clonotype: One end of the junction fails to match germline, which may point to a read error. This chain links TRBV11-3 with TRBJ2-7, with D uncertain. Germline assignment: CDR1 SGHNT and CDR2 YENEEA. The CDR3 is 15 amino acids. CDR3 protein: CASSLSPGEAYEHYF. DNA for the CDR3: TGTGCCAGTAGCTTAAGTCCAGGTGAGGCCTACGAGCACTACTTC. The whole variable domain, filled in from reference TRBV11-3 and TRBJ2-7, reads EAGVVQSPRYKIIEKKQPVAFWCNPISGHNTLYWYLQNLGQGPELLIRYENEEAVDDSQLPKDRFSAERLKGVDSTLKIQPAELGDSAVYLCASSLSPGEAYEHYFGPGTRLTVT.

At least ten counts were recorded for this clonotype. The V call is TRBV2, the J call TRBJ2-5, with D tentatively TRBD1 (6 bases). Deletions cut 8 bases from V and 7 bases from J, with 8 bases between. Germline values: CDR1 SNHLY, CDR2 FYNNEI. The CDR3 has 10 residues. CDR3 sequence reads: CASEGGTQYF. The CDR3 nucleotides read TGTGCCAGCGAAGGGGGGACCCAGTACTTC.

This clonotype was detected many times. This rearrangement joins TRBV28 to TRBJ2-7, with 11 positions matching TRBD2. Germline CDR1 reads MDHEN; CDR2 reads SYDVKM. The CDR3 covers 15 residues. V lost 5 bases and J lost 2; bases outside the gene matches: 5. CDR3 coding DNA: TGTGCCAGCAGTCTTAGCGGGAGGGTTACCTACGAGCAGTACTTC. It is translated as CASSLSGRVTYEQYF.

This clonotype was found many times. The genes are TRBV11-2 and TRBJ2-7; D tentatively fits TRBD1 or TRBD2 (5 bases each). Germline values: CDR1 SGHAT, CDR2 FQNNGV. This CDR3 has 13 amino acids. V was trimmed by 9 bases and J by 4 bases, leaving 16 bases between them. The DNA for the CDR3 is TGTGCCAGTAGCCCGCCCGGGGCTTACGAGCAGTACTTC. Translation: CASSPPGAYEQYF.